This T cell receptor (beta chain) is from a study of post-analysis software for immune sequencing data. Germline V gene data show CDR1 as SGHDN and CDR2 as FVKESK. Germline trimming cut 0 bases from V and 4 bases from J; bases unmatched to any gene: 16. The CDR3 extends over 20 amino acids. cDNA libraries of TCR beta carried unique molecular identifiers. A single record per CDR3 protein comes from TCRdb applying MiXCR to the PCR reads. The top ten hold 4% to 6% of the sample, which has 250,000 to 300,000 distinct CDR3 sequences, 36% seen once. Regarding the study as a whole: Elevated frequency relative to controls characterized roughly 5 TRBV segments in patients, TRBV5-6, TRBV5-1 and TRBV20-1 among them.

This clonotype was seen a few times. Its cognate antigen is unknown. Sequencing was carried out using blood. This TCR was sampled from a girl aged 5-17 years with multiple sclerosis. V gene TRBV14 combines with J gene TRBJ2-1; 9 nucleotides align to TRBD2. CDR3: CASSQERGWIAGVAYNEQFF. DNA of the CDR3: TGTGCCAGCAGCCAAGAGCGGGGATGGATAGCGGGAGTTGCTTACAATGAGCAGTTCTTC.